Following are 18 T cell receptor beta chains from one sample sequenced in a study of human T cells and chemical hapten exposure. As for time point: patch test 1, 2 weeks after DPC sensitization. Specified treatment: therapeutic diphenylcyclopropenone sensitization with weekly scalp DPC. TCRdb fed the RACE reads into MiXCR, producing one record per CDR3 protein. Here the sample spans 150,000 or so distinct CDR3 sequences, about 14% being singletons. The sample here was whole blood, taken in connection with sensitization to the hapten diphenylcyclopropenone (DPC). The receptors originated from a woman aged 25 to 45 with alopecia areata. Some clones in this sample may be carry-over from other donors' samples.

This clonotype showed up many times. The chain recombines TRBV29-1 with TRBJ1-2, with 10 bases matching TRBD1. The CDR3 has 17 amino acids. Trimming removed 1 base from V and 4 bases from J; junction bases left unmatched: 12. Germline V gene lookup returns CDR1 SQVTM and CDR2 ANQGSEA. The CDR3 DNA follows: TGCAGCGTTGAAGTCTGGGACAGGGGCCCGGGAGGCTATGGCTACACCTTC. Amino acid sequence: CSVEVWDRGPGGYGYTF.

This clonotype has more than one count but fewer than ten. The V call is TRBV18, the J call TRBJ2-1; D may be TRBD1 (5 bases). This CDR3 is built from 13 residues. The V gene's germline CDR1 is KGHSH and CDR2 LQKENI. V gave up 3 bases and J gave up 8 bases, with 11 bases separating them. The DNA of the CDR3 is TGTGCCAGCTCACCGCAGGGTATCGATGAGCAGTTCTTC. This sequence encodes CASSPQGIDEQFF.

This clonotype was recorded many times. The rearrangement uses TRBV10-2 and TRBJ1-5; tentatively, D is TRBD1 (5 bases). V lost 7 bases and J lost 3, with 16 bases in between. The CDR3 contains 15 residues. Germline V lookup: CDR1 WSHSY, CDR2 SAAADI. CDR3 region: CASMPMQGDNQPQHF. DNA of the CDR3: TGCGCCAGCATGCCGATGCAGGGAGACAATCAGCCCCAGCATTTT.

This chain links TRBV5-1 with TRBJ1-3, with TRBD1 identical over 9 bases. CDR3 length: 15 residues. The V gene end was trimmed by 2 bases and the J gene end by 2 bases; junction bases not matched to a gene: 2. Per germline, CDR1 SGHRS and CDR2 YFSETQ. This CDR3 reads CASSFGQGTGNTIYF. The CDR3 bases are TGCGCCAGCAGCTTCGGACAGGGGACTGGAAACACCATATATTTT.

This clonotype appeared many times. The rearrangement links TRBV7-7 to TRBJ2-2; 9 positions match TRBD1. With V trimmed by 4 bases and J by 6 bases, 6 bases remained unmatched. There are 15 residues in the CDR3. Germline values: CDR1 SSHAT, CDR2 FNYEAQ (reference sequence). CDR3 in DNA: TGTGCCAGCAGCTCCGGGACAGGGTTTCCCGGGGAGCTGTTTTTT. Protein: CASSSGTGFPGELFF.

CDR3 protein: CASSLNSGTSRFF. CDR3 nucleotides: TGTGCCAGCAGTCTAAACAGCGGGACTAGCAGATTCTTC. The chain joins TRBV12-3 or TRBV12-4 to TRBJ2-1; 9 bases map to TRBD2. The ends lost 5 bases at V and 16 bases at J; junction bases unmatched: 12. This CDR3 spans 13 amino acids.

The chain has TRBV13 and TRBJ2-3; TRBD2 matches at 7 bases. The CDR3 runs to 17 residues. From germline, CDR1 is PRHDT and CDR2 FYEKMQ (reference sequence). J was trimmed by 0 bases and V by 5 bases; bases with no gene match: 11. The CDR3 reads CASSPLLATTSTDTQYF. The CDR3 DNA sequence: TGTGCCAGCAGCCCCCTACTAGCGACAACTAGCACAGATACGCAGTATTTT.

The V and J genes are TRBV27 and TRBJ2-2; D unresolved. Per germline, CDR1 MNHEY and CDR2 SMNVEV (reference sequence). V was trimmed by 3 bases and J by 4 bases, leaving 9 bases between them. The CDR3 runs to 14 residues. The CDR3 protein is CASSFGRSTGELFF. DNA for the CDR3: TGTGCCAGCAGTTTTGGCAGATCCACCGGGGAGCTGTTTTTT.

This clonotype was seen a handful of times. This rearrangement joins TRBV3-1 to TRBJ2-1, with D perhaps matching TRBD2 (5 bases). CDR3 length: 16 amino acids. CDR1 and CDR2 (germline): LGHDT, YNNKEL (reference sequence). V dropped 0 bases and J dropped 6 bases, with 15 bases sitting between them. The CDR3 DNA is TGTGCCAGCAGCCAAGATCGCGGGCCCAGCGGCAATGAGCAGTTCTTC. Protein product: CASSQDRGPSGNEQFF.

The genes are TRBV20-1 and TRBJ1-6; TRBD1 is a possible D gene (5 bases). Trimming took 0 bases from V and 5 from J, leaving 11 bases between them. Per germline, CDR1 DFQATT and CDR2 SNEGSKA (reference sequence). The CDR3 runs 15 residues. CDR3 loop: CSARDGSRDNSPLHF. CDR3 bases: TGCAGTGCTAGAGATGGTAGCAGGGATAATTCACCCCTCCACTTT.

The V call is TRBV2, the J call TRBJ1-5; D gene ambiguous. The CDR3 runs to 13 residues. V was pared by 6 bases and J by 6 bases, with 12 bases between. Germline CDR1 and CDR2: SNHLY and FYNNEI. The CDR3 loop reads CASSASGFQPQHF. The CDR3 DNA reads TGTGCCAGCAGCGCCTCCGGGTTTCAGCCCCAGCATTTT.

This clonotype came up many times. This chain connects TRBV6-2 or TRBV6-3 to TRBJ1-1; possible D gene TRBD1, 6 bases. The germline V and J ends were trimmed by 5 bases and 2 bases, with 9 bases remaining between them. Germline V gene lookup returns CDR1 MNHEY and CDR2 SVGEGT. The CDR3 consists of 13 residues. This CDR3 is CASSPRGNTEAFF. Here the CDR3 DNA reads TGTGCCAGCAGTCCCAGGGGAAACACTGAAGCTTTCTTT.

This clonotype was recorded at least ten times. This sequence joins TRBV6-2 or TRBV6-3 and TRBJ1-1; no firm D call. Germline CDR1 MNHEY, CDR2 SVGEGT. V lost 5 bases, J lost 5 bases, and 12 bases lay in between. This CDR3 has 13 residues. The CDR3 protein is CASSIGRKTEAFF. CDR3 DNA sequence: TGTGCCAGCAGTATTGGGCGTAAAACTGAAGCTTTCTTT.

This clonotype was counted between two and nine times. CDR3 loop: CATSAGTGANVLTF. CDR3 in DNA: TGTGCCACCAGTGCGGGTACTGGGGCCAACGTCCTGACTTTC. The V gene is TRBV24-1, the J gene TRBJ2-6, with unresolved D. Trimming pared 5 bases from V and 2 bases from J, leaving 6 bases between. The CDR3 extends over 14 amino acids. Germline-derived CDR1 and CDR2 are KGHDR and SFDVKD.

The rearrangement joins TRBV20-1 to TRBJ2-4; TRBD1 aligns across 9 bases. V was pared by 1 base and J by 0 bases, with 13 bases of the junction left unmatched. Germline V gives CDR1 DFQATT, CDR2 SNEGSKA (reference sequence). The CDR3 spans 19 residues. CDR3 nucleotides: TGCAGTGCTAGAGGGAGGCCGCGAGGACAGGGGAAAGCCAAAAACATTCAGTACTTC. It specifies CSARGRPRGQGKAKNIQYF.

This clonotype was detected many times. This chain uses TRBV12-3 or TRBV12-4 with TRBJ1-5; D is possibly TRBD1 (6 bases). Trimming removed 5 bases from V and 7 bases from J, with 12 bases in between. The CDR3 consists of 13 residues. The CDR3 bases are TGTGCCAGCAGTACCCACAGGGAACAGCCCCAGCATTTT. It specifies CASSTHREQPQHF.

This chain uses TRBV7-8 with TRBJ1-4; the D gene is possibly TRBD1 (6 bases). This CDR3 spans 16 amino acids. The germline CDR1 and CDR2 sequences are SGHVS and FQNEAQ. Trimming took off 2 bases at V and 2 bases at J, with 12 bases between the two ends. This CDR3 reads CASSLYGGRTNEKLFF. DNA for the CDR3: TGTGCCAGCAGCTTATACGGGGGCAGGACTAATGAAAAACTGTTTTTT.

This clonotype was detected many times. The V and J genes are TRBV18 and TRBJ1-5; the D is unclear. CDR3 size: 14 residues. V lost 0 bases to trimming and J lost 1 base, with 4 bases between them. The germline V gene has CDR1 KGHSH and CDR2 LQKENI. CDR3 coding DNA: TGTGCCAGCTCACCACCGGAAAGCAATCAGCCCCAGCATTTT. Translation gives CASSPPESNQPQHF.